The 10 T cell receptor beta chains below come from one sample, sequenced in a study of blood T cell repertoires in COVID-19 (dated by TCRdb to the early 2020s). The method was the immunoSEQ multiplex PCR assay. TCRdb mirrors the immuneACCESS table, restricted to in-frame sequences. Some clones are absent from its copies; in checked studies, under half trace to an unresolved V gene, and the reason for the others is unknown. The sample table holds some 47,000 clones, of which about nine tenths were seen once. The ten largest clones capture 5% to 5.5% of the sample. The sample comprised peripheral blood. These TCRs come from a man between 65 and 79 years old with acute or convalescent COVID-19.

The V gene is TRBV7-8, the J gene TRBJ2-1; tentatively, D is TRBD2 (6 bases). The CDR3 runs 12 residues. V lost 1 base and J lost 14, with 12 bases in between. The V gene's germline CDR1 is SGHVS and CDR2 FQNEAQ. The CDR3 spells CASSLGSSGEFF. The CDR3 DNA reads TGTGCCAGCAGCTTAGGCAGCTCGGGAGAGTTCTTC.

The V and J genes are TRBV7-9 and TRBJ2-3, with 10 nucleotides matching TRBD2. This CDR3 has 16 amino acids. CDR1 is SEHNR and CDR2 is FQNEAQ in the germline V gene (reference sequence). V lost 2 bases, J lost 4 bases, and 6 bases stayed unmatched. The CDR3 sequence: CASSLLAGGEADTQYF. CDR3 nucleotides: TGTGCCAGCAGCTTATTAGCGGGGGGCGAAGCAGATACGCAGTATTTT.

The chain has TRBV30 and TRBJ2-3; D uncertain. Trimming cost V 0 bases and J 4 bases, with 8 bases left between them. Germline CDR1 and CDR2: GTSNPN and SVGIG (reference sequence). The CDR3 runs 13 residues. CDR3 coding DNA: TGTGCCTGGAGTGTAGGAGAGGCAGATACGCAGTATTTT. Its protein product is CAWSVGEADTQYF.

The chain links TRBV30 to TRBJ1-2; 7 nucleotides agree with TRBD1. The V gene's germline CDR1 is GTSNPN and CDR2 SVGIG (reference sequence). With V trimmed by 4 bases and J by 4 bases, 12 bases remained unmatched. The CDR3 totals 15 residues. The CDR3 spells CAWMSRGRGSYGYTF. CDR3 in DNA: TGTGCCTGGATGTCAAGGGGGCGCGGTAGCTATGGCTACACCTTC.

This chain uses TRBV6-5 with TRBJ2-5; 10 nucleotides match TRBD2. V trimming: 6 bases; J trimming: 2 bases; junction bases outside the gene matches: 3. From germline, CDR1 is MNHEY and CDR2 SVGAGI. This CDR3 is 14 amino acids long. The CDR3 coding sequence is TGTGCCAGCAGACCTAGCGGGGGACAAGAGACCCAGTACTTC. Translation: CASRPSGGQETQYF.

V is TRBV25-1 and J is TRBJ1-6, with a possible D match to TRBD1 (5 bases). Germline values: CDR1 MGHDK, CDR2 SYGVNS. This CDR3 has 15 amino acids. Trimming stripped 4 bases from V and 11 bases from J, with 18 bases between. The CDR3 is CASSAQDTMRPPLHF. The CDR3 DNA sequence: TGTGCCAGCAGTGCACAGGACACGATGCGGCCACCCCTCCACTTT.

V and J are TRBV6-2 or TRBV6-3 and TRBJ1-5; 7 nucleotides match TRBD1. The CDR3 totals 15 residues. Germline trimming cut 5 bases from V and 1 base from J; bases unmatched to any gene: 5. CDR1 and CDR2 from the germline V gene are MNHEY and SVGEGT. For the CDR3, the DNA is TGTGCCAGCAGTCCCCCGGGACAGAGCAATCAGCCCCAGCATTTT. Translated: CASSPPGQSNQPQHF.

The rearrangement links TRBV18 to TRBJ2-5, with a weak D call TRBD2 (6 bases). The CDR3 has 16 amino acids. V lost 0 bases and J 8 bases, leaving 19 bases between the germline ends. Germline loops: CDR1 KGHSH, CDR2 LQKENI. The CDR3, as DNA: TGTGCCAGCTCACCACCGGTACCATCCATCGGGGGAACCCAGTACTTC. Its protein is CASSPPVPSIGGTQYF.

The gene calls are TRBV5-6 and TRBJ2-1; 7 nucleotides align to TRBD1. V shed 4 bases and J 1 base; nucleotides not matched to a gene: 5. Germline CDR1 and CDR2: SGHDT and YYEEEE. There are 15 residues in the CDR3. The chain's CDR3 is CASSPDRTSYNEQFF. CDR3 coding DNA: TGTGCCAGCAGCCCGGACAGGACGTCCTACAATGAGCAGTTCTTC.

This CDR3 reads CASREGRVVGQPQHF. The CDR3 nucleotides are TGTGCCAGTAGGGAAGGGAGGGTCGTAGGTCAGCCCCAGCATTTT. V gene TRBV19 combines with J gene TRBJ1-5; D remains ambiguous. Looked up from germline, CDR1 is LNHDA and CDR2 is SQIVND (reference sequence). CDR3 length equals 15 residues. V was clipped by 6 bases and J by 6 bases, with 18 bases between them.